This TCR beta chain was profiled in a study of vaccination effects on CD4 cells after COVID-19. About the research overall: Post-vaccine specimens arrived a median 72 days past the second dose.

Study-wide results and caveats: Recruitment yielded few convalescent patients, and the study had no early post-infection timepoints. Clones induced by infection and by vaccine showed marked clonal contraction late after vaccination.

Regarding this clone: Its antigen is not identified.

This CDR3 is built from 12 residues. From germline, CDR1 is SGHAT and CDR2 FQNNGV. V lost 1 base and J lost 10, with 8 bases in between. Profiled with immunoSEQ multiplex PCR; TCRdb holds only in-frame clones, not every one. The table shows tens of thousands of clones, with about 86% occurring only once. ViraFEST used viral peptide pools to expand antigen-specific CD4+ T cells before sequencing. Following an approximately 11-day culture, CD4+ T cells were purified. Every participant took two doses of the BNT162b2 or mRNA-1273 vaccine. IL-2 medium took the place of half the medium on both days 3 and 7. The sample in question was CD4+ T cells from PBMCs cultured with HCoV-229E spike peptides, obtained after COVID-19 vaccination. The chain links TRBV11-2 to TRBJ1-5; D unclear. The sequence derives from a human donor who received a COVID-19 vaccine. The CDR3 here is CASSLGVGPQHF. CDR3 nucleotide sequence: TGTGCCAGCAGCTTAGGGGTCGGCCCCCAGCATTTT.